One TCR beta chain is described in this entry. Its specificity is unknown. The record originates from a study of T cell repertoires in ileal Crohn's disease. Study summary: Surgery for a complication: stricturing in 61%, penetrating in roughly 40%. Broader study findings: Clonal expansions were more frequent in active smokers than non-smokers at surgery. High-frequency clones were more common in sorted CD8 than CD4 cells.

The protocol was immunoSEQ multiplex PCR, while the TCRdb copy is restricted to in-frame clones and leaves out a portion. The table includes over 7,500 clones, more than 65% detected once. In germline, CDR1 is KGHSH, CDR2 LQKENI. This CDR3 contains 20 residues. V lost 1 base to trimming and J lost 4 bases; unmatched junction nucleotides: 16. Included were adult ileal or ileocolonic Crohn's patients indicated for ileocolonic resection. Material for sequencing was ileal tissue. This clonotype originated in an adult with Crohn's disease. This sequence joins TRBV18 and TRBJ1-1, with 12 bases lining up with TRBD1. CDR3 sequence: CASSPLPSGQGATRGTEAFF. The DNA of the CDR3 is TGTGCCAGCTCACCACTCCCCTCGGGACAGGGGGCGACGCGTGGCACTGAAGCTTTCTTT.